A single sample gave rise to the 30 T cell receptor beta chains below, sequenced in a study of T cell clonality in common variable immunodeficiency. Clones were read by immunoSEQ multiplex PCR, and TCRdb kept only the in-frame ones, dropping some. The sample has 50,000 to 65,000 clones, none seen only once. Sequenced input: peripheral blood mononuclear cells. The receptors here all came from a person between 18 and 75 years old in good health.

This clone was seen repeatedly, ten times or more. The DNA ends 3 residues before the CDR3 does, and the rest of the CDR3 is filled in from the germline J gene. This chain links TRBV20-1 with TRBJ1-4; D unclear. Germline V gene lookup returns CDR1 DFQATT and CDR2 SNEGSKA (reference sequence). Trimming removed 1 base from V and 7 bases from J, with 10 bases in between. The CDR3 is made up of 13 amino acids. The sequenced part of the CDR3 DNA is TGCAGTGCTAGAGGGCAGGCCCCTGAAAAA. Its translation: CSARGQAPEK. The CDR3 in its entirety is CSARGQAPEKLFF.

Many counts were recorded for this clone. The CDR3 is cut off 3 residues early in the read; its end comes from the germline J gene. The V and J genes are TRBV7-2 and TRBJ2-3; TRBD2 matches at 9 bases. The V and J ends lost 6 bases and 7 bases, in that order; junction bases with no gene match: 5. The CDR3 sequence is 13 residues long. Germline loops: CDR1 SGHTA, CDR2 FQGNSA. The CDR3 DNA, read in part, is TGTGCCAGCAGTCGGACTAGCGCAAATACG. It translates to CASSRTSANT. The CDR3, in full, reads CASSRTSANTQYF.

This clone came up many times. The read comes to an end 3 residues before the CDR3 does, leaving the germline J gene to fill in the end. The rearrangement joins TRBV24-1 to TRBJ2-7, with TRBD1 matching over 8 bases. Per the germline V gene, CDR1 is KGHDR and CDR2 is SFDVKD. The trim removed 5 bases at V and 3 bases at J, leaving 5 bases unmatched. The CDR3 contains 14 residues. The CDR3 DNA, read in part, is TGTGCCACCAGTGCGGGACAGGAGATCTACGAG. This codes for CATSAGQEIYE. The whole CDR3 sequence reads CATSAGQEIYEQYF.

This clone was observed many times. The read gets to within 3 residues of the CDR3 end, and the germline J gene fills in the rest. The chain couples TRBV12-5 to TRBJ2-2; D is uncertain. The V end lost 6 bases, the J end lost 1 base, and 9 bases lay between the germline ends. Germline assignment: CDR1 LGHNT and CDR2 FRNRAP. CDR3 length: 14 residues. The sequenced part of the CDR3 DNA is TGTGCTAGTGGCTTCGAGCTGAACACCGGGGAG. Protein sequence: CASGFELNTGE. The full CDR3 protein is CASGFELNTGELFF.

The sample holds a few counts of this clone. The read is 3 residues too short to cover the CDR3 end, so that end is filled in from the germline J gene. V usage is TRBV5-1 and J usage is TRBJ2-2; 14 bases agree with TRBD2. The CDR3 contains 16 residues. Germline V gene data show CDR1 as SGHRS and CDR2 as YFSETQ. Trimming at V came to 4 bases and at J to 7 bases, leaving 6 bases not matched to a gene. The sequenced CDR3 bases are TGCGCCAGCAGCGGGACTAGCGGGAGATTGGTCGGGGAG. The encoded protein is CASSGTSGRLVGE. The full CDR3 protein reads CASSGTSGRLVGELFF.

The table lists this clone with many counts. The read ends 3 residues shy of where the CDR3 ends; the end is completed using the germline J gene. V is TRBV2 and J is TRBJ1-6, with 8 positions matching TRBD1. CDR1 and CDR2 from the germline V gene are SNHLY and FYNNEI. The CDR3 totals 14 residues. V lost 1 base to trimming and J lost 10 bases; unmatched junction nucleotides: 3. The sequenced part of the CDR3 DNA is TGTGCCAGCAGTGAAGGGACAGGGATATCACCC. Translation gives CASSEGTGISP. The entire CDR3 protein is CASSEGTGISPLHF.

This clone was seen repeatedly, ten times or more. The DNA ends 3 residues before the CDR3 does, and the rest of the CDR3 is filled in from the germline J gene. This chain joins TRBV5-1 and TRBJ1-2; TRBD1 agrees at 9 bases. Germline CDR1 and CDR2: SGHRS and YFSETQ. The junction had 2 bases not matched to a gene; V was cut back by 0 bases and J by 5 bases. This CDR3 is 14 amino acids long. This chain's CDR3 is CASSLEGTGYGYTF. The DNA read from the CDR3 is TGCGCCAGCAGCTTGGAGGGGACAGGGTATGGC. Full variable domain (rest looked up from reference TRBV5-1 and TRBJ1-2): KAGVTQTPRYLIKTRGQQVTLSCSPISGHRSVSWYQQTPGQGLQFLFEYFSETQRNKGNFPGRFSGRQFSNSRSEMNVSTLELGDSALYLCASSLEGTGYGYTFGSGTRLTVV.

This clone was counted ten times or more. The DNA ends 3 residues before the CDR3 does, and the rest of the CDR3 is filled in from the germline J gene. This rearrangement joins TRBV19 to TRBJ2-2; the D gene is possibly TRBD1 (5 bases). CDR3 size: 16 residues. In germline, CDR1 is LNHDA, CDR2 SQIVND (reference sequence). The ends were cut back, 5 bases at V and 4 bases at J, with 17 bases in the middle. This CDR3 reads CASSENRNYVTGELFF. CDR3 bases read: TGTGCCAGTAGTGAAAACAGGAATTATGTCACCGGGGAG.

In this sample, this clone turned up many times. The DNA read from the CDR3 is TGTGCCAGCACCCCCGACCAGGGTGACATT. It yields the protein CASTPDQGDI. Given in full, the CDR3 is CASTPDQGDIQYF. The V call is TRBV5-4, the J call TRBJ2-4; D is possibly TRBD1 (5 bases). With the read ending 3 residues before the CDR3 end, the germline J gene is used to fill in that end. In germline, CDR1 is SGHNT, CDR2 YYREEE (reference sequence). There are 13 residues in the CDR3. Trimming removed 6 bases from V and 8 bases from J, with 15 bases in between.

This clone came up many times. This CDR3 is CASSTTVGNQPQHF. The CDR3 DNA, read in part, is TGTGCCAGTAGTACGACAGTGGGCAATCAGCCC. This chain links TRBV19 with TRBJ1-5; maybe TRBD1 (5 bases). The observed sequence ends 3 residues before the CDR3 terminus, with the missing tail filled in from the germline J gene. CDR1 and CDR2 (germline): LNHDA, SQIVND (reference sequence). This CDR3 comprises 14 residues. The germline V and J ends were trimmed by 4 bases and 2 bases, with 9 bases remaining between them.

This clone appeared many times. The CDR3 is CASSLVGRGQPQHF. CDR3 DNA (partial): TGTGCCAGCAGCTTAGTCGGAAGGGGGCAGCCC. The chain employs TRBV7-8 and TRBJ1-5; D might be TRBD1 (6 bases). The CDR3 extends 3 residues past the end of the read, so its final part is completed from the germline J gene. V was shortened by 1 base and J by 7 bases, with 11 bases between the two germline ends. CDR3 size: 14 residues. Germline lookup yields CDR1 SGHVS and CDR2 FQNEAQ.

This clone was seen repeatedly, ten times or more. The covered CDR3 bases are TGCAGCGTTGAAGGGGGTGGGACTATCCAAGAGACC. The encoded protein is CSVEGGGTIQET. The CDR3 as a whole reads CSVEGGGTIQETQYF. The V call is TRBV29-1, the J call TRBJ2-5; 7 bases are a match to TRBD2. The CDR3 is cut off 3 residues early in the read; its end comes from the germline J gene. Germline V gene sequence: CDR1 SQVTM, CDR2 ANQGSEA. The CDR3 has 15 residues. V shed 1 base and J 1 base; nucleotides not matched to a gene: 6.

This clone was seen repeatedly, ten times or more. The read halts 3 residues ahead of the CDR3 end, with the missing end drawn from the germline J gene. The chain couples TRBV20-1 to TRBJ2-1; TRBD2 matches at 7 bases. The V and J ends lost 6 bases and 7 bases, in that order; junction bases with no gene match: 15. The CDR3 consists of 15 residues. Looked up from germline, CDR1 is DFQATT and CDR2 is SNEGSKA (reference sequence). CDR3 bases read: TGCAGTGCAACTATAGCGGGTCCCGCGGTGAATGAG. It translates to CSATIAGPAVNE. The full CDR3 reads CSATIAGPAVNEQFF.

This clone was detected many times. The read ends 3 residues early relative to the CDR3; the germline J gene fills the gap. The V and J genes are TRBV20-1 and TRBJ1-5; TRBD1 agrees at 8 bases. Germline values: CDR1 DFQATT, CDR2 SNEGSKA (reference sequence). V shed 6 bases and J 5 bases; nucleotides not matched to a gene: 6. The CDR3 is 13 residues long. The CDR3 sequence is CSALDRDYQPQHF. The sequenced part of the CDR3 DNA is TGCAGTGCACTGGACAGGGATTATCAGCCC.

This clone appeared many times. With the read ending 3 residues before the CDR3 end, the germline J gene is used to fill in that end. This chain connects TRBV7-3 to TRBJ2-7; no reliable D call. The CDR3 runs to 13 residues. Germline values: CDR1 SGHTA, CDR2 FQGTGA. Trimming stripped 5 bases from V and 3 bases from J, with 11 bases between. CDR3 DNA, as far as it was read: TGTGCCAGCAGCCCACACTCGGGCTACGAG. The encoded protein is CASSPHSGYE. The complete CDR3 reads CASSPHSGYEQYF. Full variable domain (rest looked up from reference TRBV7-3 and TRBJ2-7): GAGVSQTPSNKVTEKGKYVELRCDPISGHTALYWYRQSLGQGPEFLIYFQGTGAADDSGLPNDRFFAVRPEGSVSTLKIQRTERGDSAVYLCASSPHSGYEQYFGPGTRLTVT.

This clone showed up many times. The read stops 3 residues short of the end of the CDR3; the missing end is completed from the germline J gene. V usage is TRBV20-1 and J usage is TRBJ2-7, with 10 bases matching TRBD2. The CDR3 sequence is 15 residues long. Per germline, CDR1 DFQATT and CDR2 SNEGSKA (reference sequence). The V gene end was trimmed by 3 bases and the J gene end by 3 bases; junction bases not matched to a gene: 8. The CDR3 bases that were read are TGCAGTGCTAGGGATGTCAGCGGGAGGGTCTACGAG. Protein product: CSARDVSGRVYE. The entire CDR3 is CSARDVSGRVYEQYF.

This clone was seen at least ten times. The read gets to within 3 residues of the CDR3 end, and the germline J gene fills in the rest. The chain links TRBV7-3 to TRBJ2-3; D remains ambiguous. With 6 bases removed from V and 0 bases from J, the gap between germline ends came to 7 bases. CDR1 and CDR2 from the germline V gene are SGHTA and FQGTGA. The CDR3 length is 13 residues. The CDR3 spells CASSPTSTDTQYF. The covered CDR3 bases are TGTGCCAGCAGTCCGACTAGCACAGATACG.

This clone was observed many times. CDR3 loop: CASSRDRGYSGNTIYF. CDR3 DNA, as far as it was read: TGTGCCAGCAGCCGGGACAGGGGTTACTCTGGAAACACC. This chain connects TRBV13 to TRBJ1-3, with 10 bases lining up with TRBD1. The read is 3 residues too short to cover the CDR3 end, so that end is filled in from the germline J gene. This CDR3 has 16 residues. After removal of 5 bases from V and 0 bases from J, the junction contained 4 bases not matched to a gene. Germline CDR1 PRHDT, CDR2 FYEKMQ (reference sequence).

Many counts were recorded for this clone. The read ends 3 residues before the CDR3 terminus; that terminus is restored from the germline J gene. The chain recombines TRBV5-1 with TRBJ2-5; 11 nucleotides match TRBD2. There are 16 residues in the CDR3. V was clipped by 2 bases and J by 4 bases; unmatched bases: 7. Germline-derived CDR1 and CDR2 are SGHRS and YFSETQ. Incomplete CDR3 DNA: TGCGCCAGCAGCTTACAAAGTAGCGGGAGGGGAGAGACC. It is translated as CASSLQSSGRGET. The full CDR3 reads CASSLQSSGRGETQYF.

This clone was detected ten times or more. The read stops 3 residues short of the end of the CDR3; the missing end is completed from the germline J gene. The chain employs TRBV11-2 and TRBJ1-1; 7 nucleotides align to TRBD1. The J segment lost 4 bases and the V segment lost 5 bases, leaving 7 bases of the junction unmatched. The germline gives CDR1 SGHAT, CDR2 FQNNGV. The CDR3 sequence is 14 residues long. The CDR3 bases that were read are TGTGCCAGCAGCCAATCGACAGGGTCCACTGAA. It yields the protein CASSQSTGSTE. The entire CDR3 protein is CASSQSTGSTEAFF.

This clone was seen at least ten times. The CDR3 goes on 3 residues after the read ends, and that part is filled in from the germline J gene. The rearrangement joins TRBV19 to TRBJ2-5; TRBD2 might be the D (6 bases). This CDR3 is 14 amino acids long. V lost 5 bases, J lost 4 bases, and 14 bases lay in between. CDR1 is LNHDA and CDR2 is SQIVND in the germline V gene (reference sequence). The CDR3 region is CASSSAGSTETQYF. The part of the CDR3 DNA that was read is TGTGCCAGTAGTTCGGCGGGAAGTACAGAGACC.

This clone was recorded at least ten times. Coverage ceases 3 residues before the CDR3 finishes, and the germline J gene fills in the end. The chain couples TRBV18 to TRBJ2-1; 9 bases agree with TRBD1. The CDR3 runs 15 residues. Germline trimming cut 1 base from V and 6 bases from J; bases unmatched to any gene: 4. Germline V gene data show CDR1 as KGHSH and CDR2 as LQKENI. CDR3 sequence reads: CASSPRGQGLNEQFF. CDR3 bases read: TGTGCCAGCTCACCACGAGGACAGGGGCTCAATGAG.

This clone was counted ten times or more. The read comes to an end 3 residues before the CDR3 does, leaving the germline J gene to fill in the end. This rearrangement joins TRBV7-6 to TRBJ2-3; possibly TRBD2 for D (6 bases). CDR3 length: 15 residues. Between the trimmed V and J ends, which lost 5 bases and 2 bases, there was a span of 14 bases. The germline V gene encodes CDR1 SGHVS and CDR2 FNYEAQ. Incomplete CDR3 DNA: TGTGCCAGCAGCCCCAAGGGACTTCTCACAGATACG. As protein: CASSPKGLLTDT. The entire CDR3 reads CASSPKGLLTDTQYF.

This clone was counted at least ten times. Coverage ceases 3 residues before the CDR3 finishes, and the germline J gene fills in the end. The chain is built from TRBV12-3 or TRBV12-4 and TRBJ1-5; D not resolved. V dropped 2 bases and J dropped 5 bases, with 7 bases sitting between them. The CDR3 is 13 residues long. CDR3: CASSLRGDQPQHF. CDR3 DNA (partial): TGTGCCAGCAGTTTACGGGGAGATCAGCCC.

This clone was counted a few times. The read ends 3 residues early relative to the CDR3; the germline J gene fills the gap. The rearrangement links TRBV11-3 to TRBJ2-7; D is possibly TRBD1 (5 bases). Per germline, CDR1 SGHNT and CDR2 YENEEA. The V end was cut by 5 bases, the J end by 2 bases, with 13 bases between. The CDR3 has 14 residues. CDR3 sequence reads: CASSPRRGAYEQYF. CDR3 DNA, as far as it was read: TGTGCCAGCAGCCCCCGAAGGGGTGCCTACGAG.

This clone was seen ten or more times. The read ends 3 residues early relative to the CDR3; the germline J gene fills the gap. The chain uses TRBV7-2 and TRBJ2-7, with D possibly TRBD1 on 6 matching bases. V was cut by 6 bases and J by 4 bases, with 19 bases left in between. Germline CDR1 SGHTA, CDR2 FQGNSA. The CDR3 is 15 residues long. Incomplete CDR3 DNA: TGTGCCAGCAGTCTCATCCAGGGGTTACCATACGAG. This gives the protein CASSLIQGLPYE. The CDR3, in full, reads CASSLIQGLPYEQYF.

The sample holds many counts of this clone. The read terminates 3 residues before the CDR3 end, so the remaining end is supplied by the germline J gene. The chain carries TRBV7-9 and TRBJ2-7; D is perhaps TRBD1 (6 bases). The CDR3 is made up of 13 amino acids. The V end was cut by 2 bases, the J end by 5 bases, with 10 bases between. Looked up from germline, CDR1 is SEHNR and CDR2 is FQNEAQ (reference sequence). CDR3 DNA (partial): TGTGCCAGCAGCTTAACAGGGAGCGACGAG. Amino acids: CASSLTGSDE. The CDR3, in full, reads CASSLTGSDEQYF.

This clone has more than one count but fewer than ten. From the germline J gene comes the end of the CDR3, since the read stops 3 residues before it. The chain links TRBV5-4 to TRBJ2-7; no firm D call. Trimming left V 0 bases short and J 6 bases short, with 10 bases between. The CDR3 is 13 amino acids. CDR1 and CDR2 from the germline V gene are SGHNT and YYREEE (reference sequence). The CDR3: CASSLGLPGEQYF. The CDR3 DNA, read in part, is TGTGCCAGCAGCTTGGGACTCCCGGGCGAG.

Many counts were recorded for this clone. The read finishes 3 residues shy of the CDR3 end, and the germline J gene is used to complete it. The chain links TRBV29-1 to TRBJ1-1; 7 bases agree with TRBD1. In germline, CDR1 is SQVTM, CDR2 ANQGSEA. V lost 7 bases and J lost 5; bases outside the gene matches: 7. This CDR3 contains 12 residues. The part of the CDR3 DNA that was read is TGCAGCGGATACAGGGGAGTTACTGAA. Protein sequence: CSGYRGVTE. The complete CDR3 reads CSGYRGVTEAFF.

This clone was seen a handful of times. The CDR3 spells CASRVVGAYEQYF. The sequenced part of the CDR3 DNA is TGTGCCAGCAGGGTAGTGGGGGCATACGAG. The chain employs TRBV7-9 and TRBJ2-7; possibly TRBD1 for D (6 bases). The read terminates 3 residues ahead of where the CDR3 ends, so the germline J gene completes it. V dropped 6 bases and J dropped 4 bases, with 13 bases sitting between them. Germline values: CDR1 SEHNR, CDR2 FQNEAQ (reference sequence). This CDR3 comprises 13 residues. The full variable domain, rest sourced from reference TRBV7-9 and TRBJ2-7, is DTGVSQNPRHKITKRGQNVTFRCDPISEHNRLYWYRQTLGQGPEFLTYFQNEAQLEKSRLLSDRFSAERPKGSFSTLEIQRTEQGDSAMYLCASRVVGAYEQYFGPGTRLTVT.